Only a few counts were recorded for the clone carrying this T cell receptor beta chain. No antigen is known for it. An end of the junction differs from the germline gene, which may be a read error. Germline CDR1 reads SGHTA; CDR2 reads FQGTGA. The CDR3 runs to 15 residues. Amplification yielded TCR beta CDR3 regions, with RNA transcripts as the source. First-round RT-PCR with HTBI primers amplified the TCR CDR3 region. TCRdb processed the multiplex PCR reads anew with MiXCR; each CDR3 protein has one entry. The table has 300,000 to 450,000 distinct CDR3 sequences, around an eighth seen once; the top ten hold about a fifth. These patients, aged 18 to 65, had recently diagnosed hyperthyroidism lasting under 2 months. This record belongs to a study of T cells in Graves' hyperthyroidism and ophthalmopathy. General study results and limits: Through a model of 13 V-J features, ophthalmopathy was separated from stable hyperthyroidism.

The sequence came from a man aged 30 to 45 with Graves' hyperthyroidism that later progressed to Graves' ophthalmopathy. Sample: blood. The rearrangement uses TRBV7-3 and TRBJ2-5; D unresolved. The chain's CDR3 is CASNLTPLPGETQYF. Here the CDR3 DNA reads TGTGCCAGCAACTTAACCCCATTACCAGGAGAGACCCAGTACTTC.